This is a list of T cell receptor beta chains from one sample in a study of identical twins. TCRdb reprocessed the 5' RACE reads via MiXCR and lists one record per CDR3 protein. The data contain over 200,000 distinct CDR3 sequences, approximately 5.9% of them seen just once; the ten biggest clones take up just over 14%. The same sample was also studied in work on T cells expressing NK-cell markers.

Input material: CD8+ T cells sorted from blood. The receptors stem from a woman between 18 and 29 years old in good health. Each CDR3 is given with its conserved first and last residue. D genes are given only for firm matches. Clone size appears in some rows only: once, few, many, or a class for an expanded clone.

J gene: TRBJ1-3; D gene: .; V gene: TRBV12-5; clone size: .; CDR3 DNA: TGTGCTAGTGGTTTGGGGGGACCGAGCTCTGGAAACACCATATATTTT; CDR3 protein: CASGLGGPSSGNTIYF
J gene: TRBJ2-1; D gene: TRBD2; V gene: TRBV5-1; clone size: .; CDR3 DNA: TGCGCCAGCAGCCGCCCTAGCGGGACCCGGGATGAGCAGTTCTTC; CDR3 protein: CASSRPSGTRDEQFF
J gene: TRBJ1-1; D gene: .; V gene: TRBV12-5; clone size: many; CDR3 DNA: TGTGCTAGTGGTTTTCCTCTCGAAGCTTTCTTT; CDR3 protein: CASGFPLEAFF
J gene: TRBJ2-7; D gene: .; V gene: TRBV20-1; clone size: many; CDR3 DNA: TGCAGTGCTGGGCCCCCCGGAGGAATCTACGAGCAGTACTTC; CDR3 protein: CSAGPPGGIYEQYF
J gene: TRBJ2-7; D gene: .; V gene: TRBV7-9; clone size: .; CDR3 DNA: TGTGCCAGCAGCTTCCTCTCCGGGGCTTACGAGCAGTACTTC; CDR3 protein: CASSFLSGAYEQYF
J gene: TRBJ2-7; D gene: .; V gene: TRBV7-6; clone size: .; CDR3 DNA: TGTGCCAGCAGCTTAGAGTTGGGGGCCGGGTACGAGCAGTACTTC; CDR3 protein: CASSLELGAGYEQYF
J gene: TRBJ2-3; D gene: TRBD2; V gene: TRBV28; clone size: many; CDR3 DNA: TGTGCCAGCAGTTTATGGGGTAGCGGGGCCACAGATACGCAGTATTTT; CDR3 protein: CASSLWGSGATDTQYF
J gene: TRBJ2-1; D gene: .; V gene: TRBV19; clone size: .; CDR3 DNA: TGTGCCAGTAGTATGGAGACTCCTATCGATGAGCAGTTCTTC; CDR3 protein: CASSMETPIDEQFF
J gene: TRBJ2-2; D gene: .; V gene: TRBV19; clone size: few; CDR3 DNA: TGTGCCAGTAGTACTAGACAAAACACCGGGGAGCTGTTTTTT; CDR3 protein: CASSTRQNTGELFF
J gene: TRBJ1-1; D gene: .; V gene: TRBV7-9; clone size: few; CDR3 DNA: TGTGCCAGCGGCCCCCTCGACAGTAACACTGAAGCTTTCTTT; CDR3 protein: CASGPLDSNTEAFF
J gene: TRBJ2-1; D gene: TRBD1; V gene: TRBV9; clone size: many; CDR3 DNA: TGTGCCAGCAGTGGGACAGATAACACCCGGGTTTCCAGTGAGCAGTTCTTC; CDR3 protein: CASSGTDNTRVSSEQFF
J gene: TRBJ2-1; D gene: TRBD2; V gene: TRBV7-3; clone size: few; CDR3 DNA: TGTGCCAGCAGCCCCCGGGTAGCGGGGGGGCAGAACTCCTACAATGAGCAGTTCTTC; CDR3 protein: CASSPRVAGGQNSYNEQFF
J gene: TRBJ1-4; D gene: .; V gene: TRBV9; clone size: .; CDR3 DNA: TGTGCCAGCAGCGCGGGACGGACGAATGAAAAACTGTTTTTT; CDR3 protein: CASSAGRTNEKLFF
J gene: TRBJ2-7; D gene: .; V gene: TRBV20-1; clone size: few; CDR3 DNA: TGCAGTGCTAGAGCTGGGACGGCACCCTACGAGCAGTACTTC; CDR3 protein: CSARAGTAPYEQYF
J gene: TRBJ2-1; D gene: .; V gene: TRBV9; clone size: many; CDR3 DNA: TGTGCCAGCAGCGTAGATGGGAACCCGGAGCAGTTCTTC; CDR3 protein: CASSVDGNPEQFF
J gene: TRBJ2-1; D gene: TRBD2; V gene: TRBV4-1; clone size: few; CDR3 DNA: TGCGCCAGCAACCTTATGGAGGGAGGGCCCCACAATGAGCAGTTCTTC; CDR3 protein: CASNLMEGGPHNEQFF
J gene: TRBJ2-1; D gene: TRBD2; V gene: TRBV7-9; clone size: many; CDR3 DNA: TGTGCCAGCATCAATAGCGGGAGGCTTCATGAGCAGTTCTTC; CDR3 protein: CASINSGRLHEQFF
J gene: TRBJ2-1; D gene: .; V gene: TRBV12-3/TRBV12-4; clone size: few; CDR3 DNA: TGTGCCAGCAGTTCGGCGGGAACGATGGGTGAGCAGTTCTTC; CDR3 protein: CASSSAGTMGEQFF
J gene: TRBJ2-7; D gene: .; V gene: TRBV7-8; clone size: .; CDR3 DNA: TGTGCCAGCTCGCTCCAGGGGAGCTCCTACGAGCAGTACTTC; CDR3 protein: CASSLQGSSYEQYF
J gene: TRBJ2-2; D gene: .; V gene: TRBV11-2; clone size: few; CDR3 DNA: TGTGCCAGCAGCTTAAACAGCATCACCGGGGAGCTGTTTTTT; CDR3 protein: CASSLNSITGELFF
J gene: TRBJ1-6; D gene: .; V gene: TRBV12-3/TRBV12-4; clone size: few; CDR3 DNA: TGTGCCAGCAGTACCGGGACTTGGGGCTCACCCCTCCACTTT; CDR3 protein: CASSTGTWGSPLHF
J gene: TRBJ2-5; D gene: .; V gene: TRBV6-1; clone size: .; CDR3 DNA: TGTGCCAGCAGTGACCAGGCTGGGCTAGGCGAGACCCAGTACTTC; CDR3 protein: CASSDQAGLGETQYF
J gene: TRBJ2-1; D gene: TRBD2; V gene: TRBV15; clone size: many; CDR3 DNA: TGTGCCACCAGCGGTCGGGAGGGCTCCAATGAGCAGTTCTTC; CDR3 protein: CATSGREGSNEQFF
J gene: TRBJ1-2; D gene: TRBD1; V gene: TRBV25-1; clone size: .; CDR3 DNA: TGTGCCAGCAATACCGGGACAGGCTATGGCTACACCTTC; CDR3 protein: CASNTGTGYGYTF
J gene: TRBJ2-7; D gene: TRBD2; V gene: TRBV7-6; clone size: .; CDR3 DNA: TGTGCCAGCAGCCCGCGTGGGGCTAGCGGGACCTACGAGCAGTACTTC; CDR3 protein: CASSPRGASGTYEQYF
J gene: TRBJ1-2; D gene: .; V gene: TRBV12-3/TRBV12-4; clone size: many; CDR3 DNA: TGTGCCAGCAGTCCCGGGACGGCTAACTATGGCTACACCTTC; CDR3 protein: CASSPGTANYGYTF
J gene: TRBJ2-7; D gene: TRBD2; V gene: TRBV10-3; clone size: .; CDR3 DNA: TGTGCCACTAAAAAGACTAGCGGGAGAGACTACGAGCAGTACTTC; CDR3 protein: CATKKTSGRDYEQYF
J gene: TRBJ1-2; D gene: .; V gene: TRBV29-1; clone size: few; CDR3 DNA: TGCAGCGTCCCGTCGGGGGCCGGTGGCTACACCTTC; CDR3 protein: CSVPSGAGGYTF
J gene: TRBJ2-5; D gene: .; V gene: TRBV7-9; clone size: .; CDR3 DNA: TGTGCCAGCCAGCGGGACCAAGAGACCCAGTACTTC; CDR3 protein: CASQRDQETQYF
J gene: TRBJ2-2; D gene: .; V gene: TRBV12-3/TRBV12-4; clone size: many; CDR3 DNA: TGTGCCAGCATCCCGGGACCGAACACCGGGGAGCTGTTTTTT; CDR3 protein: CASIPGPNTGELFF
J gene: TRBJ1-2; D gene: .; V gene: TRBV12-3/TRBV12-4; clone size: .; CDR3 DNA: TGTGCCAGCAGTTTGGAGTATGGGCATGCATTCGGCTACACCTTC; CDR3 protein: CASSLEYGHAFGYTF
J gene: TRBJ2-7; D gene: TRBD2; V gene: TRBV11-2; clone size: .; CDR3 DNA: TGTGCCAGCAGCCACAGGACTAGCGGGAGGGCCGGTACTTCCGACTACGAGCAGTACTTC; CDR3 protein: CASSHRTSGRAGTSDYEQYF
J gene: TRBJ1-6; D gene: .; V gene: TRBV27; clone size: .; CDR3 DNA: TGTGCCAGCAGTTTAGGACACCGTTCTAATTCACCCCTCCACTTT; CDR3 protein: CASSLGHRSNSPLHF
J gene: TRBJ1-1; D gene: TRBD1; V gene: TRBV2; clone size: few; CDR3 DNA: TGTGCCAGCAGTCTCCGGACAGGGGAAACTGAAGCTTTCTTT; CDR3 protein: CASSLRTGETEAFF
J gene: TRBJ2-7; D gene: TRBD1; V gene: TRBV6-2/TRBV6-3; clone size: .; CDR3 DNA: TGTGCCAGCATGACAGGGATACCCTACGAGCAGTACTTC; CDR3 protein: CASMTGIPYEQYF
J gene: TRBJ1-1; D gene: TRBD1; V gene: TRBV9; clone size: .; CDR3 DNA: TGTGCCAGCAGCCCTAGAACTCAGCCGGGACAGCTAACTGAAGCTTTCTTT; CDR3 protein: CASSPRTQPGQLTEAFF
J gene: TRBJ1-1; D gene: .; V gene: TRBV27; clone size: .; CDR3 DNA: TGTGCCAGCAGTTCCAGGGCTAAGGGCATTGAAGCTTTCTTT; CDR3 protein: CASSSRAKGIEAFF
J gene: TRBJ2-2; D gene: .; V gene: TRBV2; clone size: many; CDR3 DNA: TGTGCCATTCTACAGGGCGGCGGGGAGCTGTTTTTT; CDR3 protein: CAILQGGGELFF
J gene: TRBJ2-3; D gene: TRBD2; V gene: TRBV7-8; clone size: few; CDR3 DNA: TGTGCCAGCAGCCCTAGGGTAGGGAGGGGACTAGCGCCAGATACGCAGTATTTT; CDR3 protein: CASSPRVGRGLAPDTQYF
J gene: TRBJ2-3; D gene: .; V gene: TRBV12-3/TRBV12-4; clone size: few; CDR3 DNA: TGTGCCAGCAGGCGGGGACTCACTGTCTACACAGATACGCAGTATTTT; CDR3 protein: CASRRGLTVYTDTQYF
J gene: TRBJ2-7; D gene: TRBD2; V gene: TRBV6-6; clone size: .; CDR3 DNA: TGTGCCAGCGGGGAACTAGCGAGCTACGAGCAGTACTTC; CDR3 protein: CASGELASYEQYF
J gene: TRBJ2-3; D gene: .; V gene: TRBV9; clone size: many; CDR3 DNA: TGTGCCAGCAGCGCCCGGACTCACACAGATACGCAGTATTTT; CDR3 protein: CASSARTHTDTQYF
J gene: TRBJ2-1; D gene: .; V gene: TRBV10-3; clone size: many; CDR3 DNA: TGTGCCATCAGTGATGAGGGCCCCTACAATGAGCAGTTCTTC; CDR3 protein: CAISDEGPYNEQFF
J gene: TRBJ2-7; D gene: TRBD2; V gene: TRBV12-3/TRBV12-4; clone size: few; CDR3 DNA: TGTGCCAGCAGTTTAGGCGCAGCAGAGACTAGCGGGACCTACGAGCAGTACTTC; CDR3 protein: CASSLGAAETSGTYEQYF
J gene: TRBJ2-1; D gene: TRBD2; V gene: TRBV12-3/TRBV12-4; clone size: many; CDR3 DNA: TGTGCCAGCAGTTTGGTGCTAGCGGGATGGGATGAGCAGTTCTTC; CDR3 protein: CASSLVLAGWDEQFF
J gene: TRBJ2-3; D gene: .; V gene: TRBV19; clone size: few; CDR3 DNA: TGTGCCAGTAGTATCCTGTATACAGATACGCAGTATTTT; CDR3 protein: CASSILYTDTQYF
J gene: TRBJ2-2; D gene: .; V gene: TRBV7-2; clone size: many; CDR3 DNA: TGTGCCAGCAGACGCAGCACCGGGGAGCTGTTTTTT; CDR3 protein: CASRRSTGELFF
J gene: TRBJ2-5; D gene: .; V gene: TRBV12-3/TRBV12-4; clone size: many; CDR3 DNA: TGTGCCAGCAGTTTACAGGGAGGAAAAGAGACCCAGTACTTC; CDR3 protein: CASSLQGGKETQYF
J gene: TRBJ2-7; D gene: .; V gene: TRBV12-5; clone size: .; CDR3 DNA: TGTGCTAGTGTCGTTTCCTCCTACGAGCAGTACTTC; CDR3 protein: CASVVSSYEQYF